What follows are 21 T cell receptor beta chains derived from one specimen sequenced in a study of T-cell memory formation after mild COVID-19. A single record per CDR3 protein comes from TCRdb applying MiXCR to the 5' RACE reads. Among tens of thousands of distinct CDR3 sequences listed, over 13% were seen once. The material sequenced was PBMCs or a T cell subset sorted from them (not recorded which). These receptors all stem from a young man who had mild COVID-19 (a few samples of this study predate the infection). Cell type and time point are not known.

The CDR3 DNA follows: TGTGCCAGCAGCTTAGGGGACAGGCGCACAGATACGCAGTATTTT. It is translated as CASSLGDRRTDTQYF. The rearrangement links TRBV7-9 to TRBJ2-3, with 8 bases that match TRBD1. Germline V gives CDR1 SEHNR, CDR2 FQNEAQ (reference sequence). V shed 1 base and J 1 base; nucleotides not matched to a gene: 1. The CDR3 totals 15 residues.

DNA for the CDR3: TGCGCCAGCAGCCAAGAGACAACCGAAGCTTTCTTT. Its translation is CASSQETTEAFF. The chain couples TRBV4-1 to TRBJ1-1; D not resolved. Germline CDR1 reads MGHRA; CDR2 reads YSYEKL. Trimming removed 0 bases from V and 8 bases from J, with 7 bases in between. The CDR3 extends over 12 amino acids.

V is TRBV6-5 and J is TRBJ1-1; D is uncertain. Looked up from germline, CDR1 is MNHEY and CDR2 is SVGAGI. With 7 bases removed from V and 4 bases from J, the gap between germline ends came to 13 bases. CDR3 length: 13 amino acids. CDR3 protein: CASMGAATTEAFF. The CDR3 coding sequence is TGTGCCAGCATGGGAGCGGCGACCACTGAAGCTTTCTTT.

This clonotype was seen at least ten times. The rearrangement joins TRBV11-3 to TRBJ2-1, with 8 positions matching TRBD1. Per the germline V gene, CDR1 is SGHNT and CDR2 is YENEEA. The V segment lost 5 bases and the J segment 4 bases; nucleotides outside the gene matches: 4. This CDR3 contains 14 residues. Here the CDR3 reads CASSTRQGYNEQFF. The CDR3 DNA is TGTGCCAGCAGCACCAGACAGGGGTACAATGAGCAGTTCTTC. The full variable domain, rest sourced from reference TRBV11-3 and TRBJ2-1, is EAGVVQSPRYKIIEKKQPVAFWCNPISGHNTLYWYLQNLGQGPELLIRYENEEAVDDSQLPKDRFSAERLKGVDSTLKIQPAELGDSAVYLCASSTRQGYNEQFFGPGTRLTVL.

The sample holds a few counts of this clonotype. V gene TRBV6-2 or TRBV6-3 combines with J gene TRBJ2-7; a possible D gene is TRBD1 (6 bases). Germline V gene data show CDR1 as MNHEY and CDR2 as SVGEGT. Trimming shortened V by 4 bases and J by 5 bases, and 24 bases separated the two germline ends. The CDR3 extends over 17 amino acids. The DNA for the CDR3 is TGTGCCAGCAGTTTCTTTCCTCCGACTCTACAGGGAGACGAGCAGTACTTC. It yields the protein CASSFFPPTLQGDEQYF.

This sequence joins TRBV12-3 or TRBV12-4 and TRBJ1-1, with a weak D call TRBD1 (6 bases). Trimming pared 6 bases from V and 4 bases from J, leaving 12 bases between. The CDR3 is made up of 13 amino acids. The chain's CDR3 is CASRTGPVTEAFF. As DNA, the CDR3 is TGTGCCAGCAGGACAGGCCCCGTCACTGAAGCTTTCTTT.

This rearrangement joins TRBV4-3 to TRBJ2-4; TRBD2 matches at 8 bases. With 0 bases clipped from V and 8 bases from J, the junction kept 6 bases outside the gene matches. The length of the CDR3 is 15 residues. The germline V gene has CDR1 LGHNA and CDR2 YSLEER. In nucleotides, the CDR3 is TGCGCCAGCAGCCAAGATCTACCCGGGGGGGACATTCAGTACTTC. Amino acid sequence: CASSQDLPGGDIQYF.

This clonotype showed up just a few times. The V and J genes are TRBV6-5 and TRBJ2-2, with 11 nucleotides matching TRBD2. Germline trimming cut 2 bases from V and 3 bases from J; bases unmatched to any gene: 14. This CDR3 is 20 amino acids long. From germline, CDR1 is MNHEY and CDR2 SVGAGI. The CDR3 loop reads CASSYPNRRTSGYDTGELFF. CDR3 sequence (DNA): TGTGCCAGCAGTTACCCGAACCGTAGGACTAGCGGGTATGACACCGGGGAGCTGTTTTTT.

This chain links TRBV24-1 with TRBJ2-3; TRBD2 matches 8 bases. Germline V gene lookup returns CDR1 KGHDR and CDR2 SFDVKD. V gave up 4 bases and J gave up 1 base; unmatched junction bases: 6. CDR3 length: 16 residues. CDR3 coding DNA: TGTGCCACCAGTGAACGGACTAGCTTCGGCACAGATACGCAGTATTTT. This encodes CATSERTSFGTDTQYF.

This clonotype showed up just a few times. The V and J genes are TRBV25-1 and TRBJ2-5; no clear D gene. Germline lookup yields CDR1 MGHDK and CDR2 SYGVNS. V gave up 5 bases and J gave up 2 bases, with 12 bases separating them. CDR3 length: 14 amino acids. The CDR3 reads CASSIVAPQETQYF. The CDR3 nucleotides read TGTGCCAGCAGTATTGTGGCCCCGCAAGAGACCCAGTACTTC.

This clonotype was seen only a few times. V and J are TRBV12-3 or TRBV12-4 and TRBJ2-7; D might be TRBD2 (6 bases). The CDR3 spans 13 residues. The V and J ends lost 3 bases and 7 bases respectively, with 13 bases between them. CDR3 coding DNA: TGTGCCAGCAGTTTCGGGGGTCCGTGGGAGCAGTACTTC. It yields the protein CASSFGGPWEQYF.

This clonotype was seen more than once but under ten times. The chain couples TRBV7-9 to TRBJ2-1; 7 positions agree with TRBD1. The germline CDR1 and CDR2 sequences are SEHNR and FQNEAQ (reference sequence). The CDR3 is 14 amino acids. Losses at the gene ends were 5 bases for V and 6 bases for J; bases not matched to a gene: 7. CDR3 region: CASSDDSGGNEQFF. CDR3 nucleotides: TGTGCCAGCAGCGACGATTCAGGGGGCAATGAGCAGTTCTTC.

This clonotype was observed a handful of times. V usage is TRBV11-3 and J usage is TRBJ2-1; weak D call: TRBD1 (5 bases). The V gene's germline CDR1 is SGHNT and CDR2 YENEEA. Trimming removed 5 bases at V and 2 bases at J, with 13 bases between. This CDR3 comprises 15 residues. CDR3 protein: CASSGHTRAYNEQFF. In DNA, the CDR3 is TGTGCCAGCAGCGGACATACCCGAGCCTACAATGAGCAGTTCTTC.

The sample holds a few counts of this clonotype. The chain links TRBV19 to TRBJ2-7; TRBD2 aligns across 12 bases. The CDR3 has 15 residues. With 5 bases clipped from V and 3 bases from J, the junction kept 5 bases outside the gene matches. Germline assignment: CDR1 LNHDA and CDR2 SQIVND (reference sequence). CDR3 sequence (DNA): TGTGCCAGTAGTGCGACTAGCGGGGGAATCTACGAGCAGTACTTC. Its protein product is CASSATSGGIYEQYF.

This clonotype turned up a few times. The DNA for the CDR3 is TGTGCCAGCAGTTACGAGGGGGTAATTGCCACTGAAGCTTTCTTT. Residues: CASSYEGVIATEAFF. This chain uses TRBV6-2 or TRBV6-3 with TRBJ1-1; a possible D gene is TRBD1 (6 bases). Germline CDR1 and CDR2: MNHEY and SVGEGT. This CDR3 is 15 amino acids long. The V end lost 2 bases, the J end lost 4 bases, and 14 bases lay between the germline ends.

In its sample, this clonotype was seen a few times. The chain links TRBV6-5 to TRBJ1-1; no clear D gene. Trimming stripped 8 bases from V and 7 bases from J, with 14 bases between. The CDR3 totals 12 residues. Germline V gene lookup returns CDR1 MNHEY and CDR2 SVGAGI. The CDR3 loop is CASSWGNDEAFF. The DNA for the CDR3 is TGTGCCAGCTCCTGGGGAAACGATGAAGCTTTCTTT.

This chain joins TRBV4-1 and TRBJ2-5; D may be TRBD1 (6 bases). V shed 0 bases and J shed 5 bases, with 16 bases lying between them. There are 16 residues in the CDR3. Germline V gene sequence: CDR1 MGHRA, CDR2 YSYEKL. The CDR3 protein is CASSQDPQGSGETQYF. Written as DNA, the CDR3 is TGCGCCAGCAGCCAAGATCCCCAGGGGAGTGGGGAGACCCAGTACTTC.

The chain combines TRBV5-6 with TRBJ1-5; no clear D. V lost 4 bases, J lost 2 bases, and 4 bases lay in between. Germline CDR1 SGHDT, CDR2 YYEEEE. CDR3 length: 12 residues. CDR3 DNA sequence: TGTGCCAGCAGCGGGGGCAATCAGCCCCAGCATTTT. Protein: CASSGGNQPQHF. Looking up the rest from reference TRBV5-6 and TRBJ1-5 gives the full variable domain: DAGVTQSPTHLIKTRGQQVTLRCSPKSGHDTVSWYQQALGQGPQFIFQYYEEEERQRGNFPDRFSGHQFPNYSSELNVNALLLGDSALYLCASSGGNQPQHFGDGTRLSIL.

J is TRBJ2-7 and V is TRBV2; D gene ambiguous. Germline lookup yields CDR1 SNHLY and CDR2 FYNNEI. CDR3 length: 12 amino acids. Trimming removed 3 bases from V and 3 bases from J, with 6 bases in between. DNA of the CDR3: TGTGCCAGCAGTGACATTCGCTACGAGCAGTACTTC. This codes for CASSDIRYEQYF. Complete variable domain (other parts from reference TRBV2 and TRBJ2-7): EPEVTQTPSHQVTQMGQEVILRCVPISNHLYFYWYRQILGQKVEFLVSFYNNEISEKSEIFDDQFSVERPDGSNFTLKIRSTKLEDSAMYFCASSDIRYEQYFGPGTRLTVT.

CDR3 DNA: TGTGCCAGCGGGACAGCTCAAGAGACCCAGTACTTC. As protein: CASGTAQETQYF. This chain uses TRBV7-9 with TRBJ2-5, with 7 bases aligning to TRBD1. This CDR3 contains 12 residues. Germline V gene data show CDR1 as SEHNR and CDR2 as FQNEAQ (reference sequence). J gave up 2 bases and V 8 bases, and 2 bases lay outside the gene matches.

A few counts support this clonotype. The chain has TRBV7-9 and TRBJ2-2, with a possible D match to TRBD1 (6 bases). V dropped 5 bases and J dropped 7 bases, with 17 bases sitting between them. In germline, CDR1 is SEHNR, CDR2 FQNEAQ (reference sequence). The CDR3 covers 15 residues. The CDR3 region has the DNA TGTGCCAGCAGCCCTGACAGGAATGCCGTCGGGGAGCTGTTTTTT. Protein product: CASSPDRNAVGELFF.